Listed here are 32 T cell receptor beta chains from one sample, sequenced in a study of cytomegalovirus exposure and HLA in healthy donors. Primers for the PCR totalled 60 Vbeta and 13 Jbeta. Libraries were prepared by immunoSEQ multiplex PCR; TCRdb keeps only in-frame clonotypes and omits some of them. The data show some 90,000 clones, with 81% seen just once and around a tenth held by the top ten. Sequenced sample: PBMCs. These receptors originate from a human donor in good health.

This clone has a single count. This chain links TRBV5-1 with TRBJ1-1; 10 bases are shared with TRBD1. Germline CDR1 is SGHRS and CDR2 is YFSETQ. This CDR3 is 12 amino acids long. With 5 bases clipped from V and 7 bases from J, the junction kept 2 bases outside the gene matches. CDR3 sequence reads: CASRDRGFEAFF. The CDR3 DNA is TGCGCCAGCAGGGACAGGGGGTTTGAAGCTTTCTTT.

J is TRBJ2-3 and V is TRBV5-1; D uncertain. The CDR3 length is 12 residues. The V end was cut by 4 bases, the J end by 2 bases, with 5 bases between. Germline values: CDR1 SGHRS, CDR2 YFSETQ. DNA of the CDR3: TGCGCCAGCAGCGACACCACAGATACGCAGTATTTT. Its protein product is CASSDTTDTQYF.

Here the CDR3 reads CASSRRQVSGTYEQYF. DNA of the CDR3: TGTGCCAGCAGCAGACGACAGGTCTCTGGGACCTACGAGCAGTACTTC. The chain uses TRBV7-2 and TRBJ2-7; a weak D match, TRBD1 (6 bases). Trimming stripped 5 bases from V and 2 bases from J, with 19 bases between. CDR3 length: 16 amino acids. Germline CDR1 SGHTA, CDR2 FQGNSA.

There are a few counts of this clone. J is TRBJ1-5 and V is TRBV6-5; 8 positions match TRBD1. V dropped 2 bases and J dropped 5; count of bases not matched to a gene: 5. The germline V gene encodes CDR1 MNHEY and CDR2 SVGAGI. This CDR3 region has 15 residues. CDR3 amino acids: CASSYTTGEDQPQHF. The CDR3 coding sequence is TGTGCCAGCAGTTACACGACAGGGGAAGATCAGCCCCAGCATTTT.

V is TRBV28 and J is TRBJ2-7; D gene unclear. In germline, CDR1 is MDHEN, CDR2 SYDVKM. The CDR3 length is 15 residues. V was cut by 2 bases and J by 6 bases, with 17 bases left in between. CDR3 amino acids: CASSLSPYEAREQYF. CDR3 nucleotides: TGTGCCAGCAGTTTAAGTCCCTACGAGGCGCGCGAGCAGTACTTC.

The chain is built from TRBV6-6 and TRBJ2-1; TRBD2 matches 9 bases. The CDR3 consists of 15 residues. CDR1 and CDR2 (germline): MNHNY, SVGAGI (reference sequence). J gave up 4 bases and V 0 bases, and 1 base lay outside the gene matches. The CDR3 DNA is TGTGCCAGCAGTTACTCGACTAGCGGTTACAATGAGCAGTTCTTC. This encodes CASSYSTSGYNEQFF.

V and J are TRBV7-9 and TRBJ2-5, with 15 bases that match TRBD2. CDR3 length: 17 residues. The junction had 9 bases not matched to a gene; V was cut back by 5 bases and J by 5 bases. Germline-derived CDR1 and CDR2 are SEHNR and FQNEAQ (reference sequence). The CDR3 DNA sequence: TGTGCCAGCAGCCGAGGACTAGCGGGAGGGCCGGGGGAGACCCAGTACTTC. Translating it yields CASSRGLAGGPGETQYF.

The rearrangement joins TRBV28 to TRBJ1-2; the D gene is possibly TRBD1 (6 bases). Trimming pared 8 bases from V and 4 bases from J, leaving 17 bases between. The length of the CDR3 is 14 residues. The germline V gene has CDR1 MDHEN and CDR2 SYDVKM. The CDR3 here is CASHPPDRTYGYTF. The CDR3 DNA sequence: TGTGCCAGCCATCCCCCCGACAGGACCTATGGCTACACCTTC.

The chain has TRBV7-2 and TRBJ1-2; no firm D call. The germline V gene encodes CDR1 SGHTA and CDR2 FQGNSA. The CDR3 length is 13 residues. V was shortened by 7 bases and J by 3 bases, with 12 bases between the two germline ends. CDR3 sequence reads: CASNSGRDYGYTF. The CDR3 nucleotides read TGTGCCAGCAACTCGGGTCGTGACTATGGCTACACCTTC.

V gene TRBV6-1 combines with J gene TRBJ2-5, with TRBD2 matching over 11 bases. The germline gives CDR1 MNHNS, CDR2 SASEGT. This CDR3 has 14 residues. The ends lost 3 bases at V and 4 bases at J; junction bases unmatched: 1. Written as DNA, the CDR3 is TGTGCCAGCAGTGACGGGACTAGCGGAGAGACCCAGTACTTC. The encoded protein is CASSDGTSGETQYF.

The rearrangement uses TRBV7-2 and TRBJ2-5; the D gene is possibly TRBD2 (6 bases). This CDR3 has 14 amino acids. The germline V gene has CDR1 SGHTA and CDR2 FQGNSA. With 1 base removed from V and 5 bases from J, the gap between germline ends came to 11 bases. The CDR3 DNA reads as TGTGCCAGCAGCTTAGTTGGGGGGTTGGAGACCCAGTACTTC. Translated: CASSLVGGLETQYF. The whole variable domain, remainder taken from reference TRBV7-2 and TRBJ2-5, is GAGVSQSPSNKVTEKGKDVELRCDPISGHTALYWYRQSLGQGLEFLIYFQGNSAPDKSGLPSDRFSAERTGGSVSTLTIQRTQQEDSAVYLCASSLVGGLETQYFGPGTRLLVL.

This clone has more than one count but fewer than ten. The rearrangement uses TRBV19 and TRBJ1-2; D possibly corresponds to TRBD1 (6 bases). The CDR3 is 15 amino acids. Germline V CDR1 and CDR2: LNHDA, SQIVND (reference sequence). Between the trimmed V and J ends, which lost 4 bases and 4 bases, there was a span of 16 bases. CDR3 loop: CASSTRVDRPYGYTF. DNA for the CDR3: TGTGCCAGTAGTACTCGTGTTGACAGGCCCTATGGCTACACCTTC.

The rearrangement joins TRBV6-1 to TRBJ2-3; D is unclear. The CDR3 loop spans 15 amino acids. The germline gives CDR1 MNHNS, CDR2 SASEGT. Trimming cost V 8 bases and J 0 bases, with 15 bases left between them. In DNA form, the CDR3 reads TGTGCCAGCGATTCCCTAGGAACAAGCACAGATACGCAGTATTTT. This gives the protein CASDSLGTSTDTQYF.

The rearrangement uses TRBV11-3 and TRBJ2-7; D is unclear. Germline assignment: CDR1 SGHNT and CDR2 YENEEA. V was cut by 1 base and J by 0 bases, with 7 bases left in between. This CDR3 is 14 amino acids long. This CDR3 is CASSLGPSSYEQYF. The CDR3, as DNA: TGTGCCAGCAGCTTAGGTCCCAGCTCCTACGAGCAGTACTTC. Based on the CDR3 plus reference TRBV11-3 and TRBJ2-7, the full variable domain is EAGVVQSPRYKIIEKKQPVAFWCNPISGHNTLYWYLQNLGQGPELLIRYENEEAVDDSQLPKDRFSAERLKGVDSTLKIQPAELGDSAVYLCASSLGPSSYEQYFGPGTRLTVT.

The V gene is TRBV4-1, the J gene TRBJ2-7, with D maybe TRBD2 (6 bases). V shed 6 bases and J shed 5 bases, with 14 bases lying between them. Germline V lookup: CDR1 MGHRA, CDR2 YSYEKL. This CDR3 comprises 13 residues. The CDR3 reads CASSRGGSDEQYF. CDR3 bases: TGCGCCAGCAGTCGTGGAGGGTCCGACGAGCAGTACTTC.

In the case of this clone: The junction does not match germline at one end; this may be a read error. The chain couples TRBV5-1 to TRBJ2-7; 13 bases fit TRBD2. This CDR3 has 18 amino acids. CDR1 is SGHRS and CDR2 is YFSETQ in the germline V gene. The CDR3 is CASSLGGTSGIQTYEPYF. The CDR3 nucleotides read TGCGCCAGCAGCTTGGGTGGGACTAGCGGGATCCAAACCTACGAGCCGTACTTC.

The chain joins TRBV7-2 to TRBJ2-7, with 7 nucleotides matching TRBD1. Germline V gives CDR1 SGHTA, CDR2 FQGNSA. V lost 4 bases, J lost 3 bases, and 6 bases stayed unmatched. The CDR3 is made up of 14 amino acids. CDR3 in amino acids: CASSSGQRNYEQYF. The CDR3 region has the DNA TGTGCCAGCAGCTCGGGACAGCGAAACTACGAGCAGTACTTC.

This chain connects TRBV6-5 to TRBJ1-2; no reliable D call. The CDR3 runs 16 residues. Germline V gene lookup returns CDR1 MNHEY and CDR2 SVGAGI. V lost 4 bases and J lost 4, with 19 bases in between. The CDR3 spells CASSSGSSGRAYGYTF. CDR3 coding DNA: TGTGCCAGCAGTTCCGGGTCATCGGGGAGGGCCTATGGCTACACCTTC.

This clone was found a few times. The V call is TRBV9, the J call TRBJ2-2; tentative D call: TRBD2 (5 bases). V dropped 0 bases and J dropped 0 bases, with 6 bases sitting between them. The CDR3 has 15 amino acids. The germline CDR1 and CDR2 sequences are SGDLS and YYNGEE. CDR3 sequence reads: CASSVAGTNTGELFF. For the CDR3, the DNA is TGTGCCAGCAGCGTAGCGGGGACGAACACCGGGGAGCTGTTTTTT.

The chain carries TRBV27 and TRBJ2-5; possibly TRBD2 for D (5 bases). V gave up 0 bases and J gave up 1 base, with 12 bases separating them. Germline assignment: CDR1 MNHEY and CDR2 SMNVEV (reference sequence). The CDR3 length is 16 residues. The DNA of the CDR3 is TGTGCCAGCAGTTTATCCCCCGGGATCCCCCAAGAGACCCAGTACTTC. Protein sequence: CASSLSPGIPQETQYF.

This clone has just a few counts. J is TRBJ1-1 and V is TRBV5-1; D unresolved. The V end lost 5 bases, the J end lost 5 bases, and 22 bases lay between the germline ends. This CDR3 spans 16 amino acids. Looked up from germline, CDR1 is SGHRS and CDR2 is YFSETQ. CDR3 amino acids: CASRENARREETEAFF. For the CDR3, the DNA is TGCGCCAGCAGAGAAAACGCCCGCCGGGAAGAGACTGAAGCTTTCTTT. The whole variable domain, filled in from reference TRBV5-1 and TRBJ1-1, reads KAGVTQTPRYLIKTRGQQVTLSCSPISGHRSVSWYQQTPGQGLQFLFEYFSETQRNKGNFPGRFSGRQFSNSRSEMNVSTLELGDSALYLCASRENARREETEAFFGQGTRLTVV.

The V gene is TRBV30, the J gene TRBJ1-3, with D hard to call. The CDR3 length is 13 residues. V lost 0 bases, J lost 3 bases, and 6 bases lay in between. The germline CDR1 and CDR2 sequences are GTSNPN and SVGIG (reference sequence). The CDR3 here is CAWSVHGGNTIYF. The CDR3 DNA sequence: TGTGCCTGGAGTGTACATGGTGGAAACACCATATATTTT.

The chain carries TRBV12-2 and TRBJ2-7; the table's D call TRBD2 went unverified against the DNA. TRBV12-2 is marked as a pseudogene. This CDR3 has 17 residues. The chain's CDR3 is CASRSIGLAGKSYEQYF. In DNA form, the CDR3 reads TGTGCAAGTCGCTCAATCGGCCTTGCGGGAAAGTCCTACGAGCAGTACTTC.

The V and J genes are TRBV27 and TRBJ2-5, with TRBD2 identical over 10 bases. The ends lost 6 bases at V and 4 bases at J; junction bases unmatched: 5. The CDR3 is 14 amino acids. Germline V gene sequence: CDR1 MNHEY, CDR2 SMNVEV (reference sequence). The chain's CDR3 is CASRDLAGAETQYF. For the CDR3, the DNA is TGTGCCAGCAGGGATCTAGCGGGAGCAGAGACCCAGTACTTC.

V and J are TRBV5-1 and TRBJ2-1; 7 bases agree with TRBD2. CDR3 length: 16 amino acids. CDR1 is SGHRS and CDR2 is YFSETQ in the germline V gene. V lost 3 bases, J lost 4 bases, and 10 bases stayed unmatched. CDR3 region: CASSSRGEAPYNEQFF. In DNA form, the CDR3 reads TGCGCCAGCAGCTCTCGGGGGGAGGCCCCTTACAATGAGCAGTTCTTC.

This rearrangement joins TRBV9 to TRBJ1-1, with 8 bases matching TRBD1. V gave up 0 bases and J gave up 8 bases; unmatched junction bases: 15. This CDR3 spans 17 amino acids. CDR1 and CDR2 from the germline V gene are SGDLS and YYNGEE. Here the CDR3 reads CASSVEVSDRVGGEAFF. In nucleotides, the CDR3 is TGTGCCAGCAGCGTAGAAGTTTCGGACAGGGTAGGAGGGGAAGCTTTCTTT.

The chain combines TRBV27 with TRBJ1-1; the D gene is possibly TRBD1 (5 bases). The CDR3 spans 14 residues. Per the germline V gene, CDR1 is MNHEY and CDR2 is SMNVEV (reference sequence). V was pared by 4 bases and J by 0 bases, with 9 bases between. CDR3 in DNA: TGTGCCAGCAGTTGGGGCGGGGTGAACACTGAAGCTTTCTTT. This translates into CASSWGGVNTEAFF.

The chain links TRBV25-1 to TRBJ1-2, with 11 bases fitting TRBD1. The V and J ends lost 9 bases and 8 bases, in that order; junction bases with no gene match: 5. Germline lookup yields CDR1 MGHDK and CDR2 SYGVNS. The CDR3 has 12 amino acids. The CDR3, as DNA: TGTGCCAGTATGGACAGGGGGCTAGGCTACACCTTC. It translates to CASMDRGLGYTF.

This sequence joins TRBV4-1 and TRBJ2-5; TRBD2 is a possible D gene (5 bases). Trimming left V 4 bases short and J 3 bases short, with 12 bases between. Per the germline V gene, CDR1 is MGHRA and CDR2 is YSYEKL. The CDR3 is made up of 14 amino acids. The CDR3 bases are TGCGCCAGCAGCCGATATTCCGGGAAAGAGACCCAGTACTTC. It yields the protein CASSRYSGKETQYF.

The rearrangement links TRBV6-1 to TRBJ1-2, with TRBD1 matching over 7 bases. J lost 1 base, V lost 2 bases, and 10 bases had no gene match. Germline CDR1 is MNHNS and CDR2 is SASEGT. The CDR3 contains 17 residues. As DNA, the CDR3 is TGTGCCAGCAGTGAACTATGGTCGCAGGGGGTTAACTATGGCTACACCTTC. The encoded protein is CASSELWSQGVNYGYTF.

The chain combines TRBV6-5 with TRBJ1-4; TRBD1 is a possible D gene (5 bases). The germline V gene has CDR1 MNHEY and CDR2 SVGAGI. Trimming cost V 0 bases and J 10 bases, with 12 bases left between them. The CDR3 runs 14 residues. The CDR3 bases are TGTGCCAGCAGTTACTCGCAGGGAAGGGGAAAACTGTTTTTT. This sequence encodes CASSYSQGRGKLFF.

The rearrangement joins TRBV19 to TRBJ1-3, with a weak D call TRBD1 (6 bases). With 3 bases removed from V and 11 bases from J, the gap between germline ends came to 14 bases. CDR3 size: 13 residues. The germline V gene has CDR1 LNHDA and CDR2 SQIVND (reference sequence). DNA for the CDR3: TGTGCCAGTAGTATGTCGGGCGGGGGCTCCATATATTTT. Translated, it gives CASSMSGGGSIYF.